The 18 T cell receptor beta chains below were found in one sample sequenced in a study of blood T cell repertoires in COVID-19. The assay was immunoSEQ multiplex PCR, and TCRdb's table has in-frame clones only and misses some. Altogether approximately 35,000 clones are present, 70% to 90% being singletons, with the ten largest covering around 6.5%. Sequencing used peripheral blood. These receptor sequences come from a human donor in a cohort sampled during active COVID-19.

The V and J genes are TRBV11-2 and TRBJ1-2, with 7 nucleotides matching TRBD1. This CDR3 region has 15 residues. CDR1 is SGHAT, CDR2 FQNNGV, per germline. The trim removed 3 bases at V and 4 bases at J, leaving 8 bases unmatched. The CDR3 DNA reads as TGTGCCAGCAGCTTCTCGACAGGGTCTATCTATGGCTACACCTTC. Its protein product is CASSFSTGSIYGYTF.

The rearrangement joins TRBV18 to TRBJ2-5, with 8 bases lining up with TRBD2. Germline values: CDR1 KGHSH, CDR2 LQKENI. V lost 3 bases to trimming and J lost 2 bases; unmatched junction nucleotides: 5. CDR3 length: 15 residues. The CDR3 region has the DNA TGTGCCAGCTCACCTTATACTAGCGGACAAGAGACCCAGTACTTC. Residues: CASSPYTSGQETQYF.

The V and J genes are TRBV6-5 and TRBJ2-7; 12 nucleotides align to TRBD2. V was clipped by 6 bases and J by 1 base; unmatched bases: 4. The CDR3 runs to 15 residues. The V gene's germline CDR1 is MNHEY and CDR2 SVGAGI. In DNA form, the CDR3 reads TGTGCCAGCAGCGATACTAGCGGGGGGTCCTACGAGCAGTACTTC. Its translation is CASSDTSGGSYEQYF.

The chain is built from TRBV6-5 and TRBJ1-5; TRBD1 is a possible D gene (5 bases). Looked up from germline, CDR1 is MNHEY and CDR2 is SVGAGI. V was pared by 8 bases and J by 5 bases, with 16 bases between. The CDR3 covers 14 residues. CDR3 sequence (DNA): TGTGCCAGCGCCTCCCGGGGGGGGGATCAGCCCCAGCATTTT. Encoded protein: CASASRGGDQPQHF.

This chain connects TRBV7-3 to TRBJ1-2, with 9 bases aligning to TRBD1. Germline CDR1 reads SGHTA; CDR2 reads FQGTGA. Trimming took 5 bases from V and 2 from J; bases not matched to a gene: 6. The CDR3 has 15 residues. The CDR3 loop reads CASSDRTGVNYGYTF. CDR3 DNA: TGTGCCAGCAGCGATCGGACAGGGGTAAACTATGGCTACACCTTC.

The CDR3 is CASSSIAGGVDEQYF. CDR3 in DNA: TGTGCCAGCAGTTCTATAGCGGGAGGGGTCGACGAGCAGTACTTC. This chain joins TRBV7-3 and TRBJ2-7; TRBD2 aligns across 11 bases. The CDR3 extends over 15 amino acids. Trimming took 6 bases from V and 5 from J; bases not matched to a gene: 9. The germline V gene encodes CDR1 SGHTA and CDR2 FQGTGA. The whole variable domain, filled in from reference TRBV7-3 and TRBJ2-7, reads GAGVSQTPSNKVTEKGKYVELRCDPISGHTALYWYRQSLGQGPEFLIYFQGTGAADDSGLPNDRFFAVRPEGSVSTLKIQRTERGDSAVYLCASSSIAGGVDEQYFGPGTRLTVT.

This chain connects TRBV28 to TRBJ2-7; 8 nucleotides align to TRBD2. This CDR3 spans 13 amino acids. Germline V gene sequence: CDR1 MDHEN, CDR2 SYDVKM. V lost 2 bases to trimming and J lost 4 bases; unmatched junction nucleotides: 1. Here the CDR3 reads CASSLAGGYEQYF. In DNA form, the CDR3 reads TGTGCCAGCAGTTTAGCGGGAGGTTACGAGCAGTACTTC.

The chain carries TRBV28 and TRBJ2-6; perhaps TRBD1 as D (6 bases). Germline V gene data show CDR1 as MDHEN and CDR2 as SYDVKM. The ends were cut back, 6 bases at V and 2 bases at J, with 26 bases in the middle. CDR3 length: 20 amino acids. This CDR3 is CASSPAAPGTPTPGANVLTF. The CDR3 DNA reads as TGTGCCAGCAGCCCTGCGGCCCCCGGGACACCGACCCCTGGGGCCAACGTCCTGACTTTC.

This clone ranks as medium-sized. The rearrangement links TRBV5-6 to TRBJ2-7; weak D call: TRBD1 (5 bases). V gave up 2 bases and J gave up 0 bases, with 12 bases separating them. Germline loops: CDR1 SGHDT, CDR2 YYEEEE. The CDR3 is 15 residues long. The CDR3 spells CASSFLSTGSYEQYF. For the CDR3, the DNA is TGTGCCAGCAGCTTTTTGTCCACAGGCTCCTACGAGCAGTACTTC. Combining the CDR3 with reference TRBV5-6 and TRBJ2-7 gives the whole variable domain DAGVTQSPTHLIKTRGQQVTLRCSPKSGHDTVSWYQQALGQGPQFIFQYYEEEERQRGNFPDRFSGHQFPNYSSELNVNALLLGDSALYLCASSFLSTGSYEQYFGPGTRLTVT.

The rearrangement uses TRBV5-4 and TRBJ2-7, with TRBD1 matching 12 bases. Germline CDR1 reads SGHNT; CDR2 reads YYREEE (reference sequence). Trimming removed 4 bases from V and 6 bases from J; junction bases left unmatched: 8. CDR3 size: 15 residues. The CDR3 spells CASSQGTGGPSEQYF. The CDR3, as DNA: TGTGCCAGCAGCCAAGGGACAGGGGGCCCCTCCGAGCAGTACTTC.

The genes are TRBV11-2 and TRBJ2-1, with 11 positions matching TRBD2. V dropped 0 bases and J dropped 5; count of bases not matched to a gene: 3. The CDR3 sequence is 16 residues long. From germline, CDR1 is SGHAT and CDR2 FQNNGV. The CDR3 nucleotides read TGTGCCAGCAGCTTAGATCCGACTAGCGGGAACAATGAGCAGTTCTTC. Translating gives CASSLDPTSGNNEQFF.

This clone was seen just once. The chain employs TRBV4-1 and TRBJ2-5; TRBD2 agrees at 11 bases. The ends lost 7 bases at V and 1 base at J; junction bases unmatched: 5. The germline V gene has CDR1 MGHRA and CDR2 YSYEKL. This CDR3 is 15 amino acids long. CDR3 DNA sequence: TGCGCCAGCAAATTTAGCGGGGGGGTCCAAGAGACCCAGTACTTC. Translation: CASKFSGGVQETQYF.

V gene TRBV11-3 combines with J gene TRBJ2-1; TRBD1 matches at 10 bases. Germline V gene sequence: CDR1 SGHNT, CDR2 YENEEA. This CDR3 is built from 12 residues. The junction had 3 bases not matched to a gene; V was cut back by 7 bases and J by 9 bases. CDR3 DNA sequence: TGTGCCAGCAAGGGACAGGGGTCTGAGCAGTTCTTC. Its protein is CASKGQGSEQFF.

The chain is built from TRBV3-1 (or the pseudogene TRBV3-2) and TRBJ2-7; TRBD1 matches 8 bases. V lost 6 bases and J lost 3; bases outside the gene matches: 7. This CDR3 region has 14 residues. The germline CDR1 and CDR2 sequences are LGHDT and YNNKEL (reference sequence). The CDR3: CASSDRGTDYEQYF. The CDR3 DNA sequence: TGTGCCAGCAGTGACAGGGGCACCGACTACGAGCAGTACTTC.

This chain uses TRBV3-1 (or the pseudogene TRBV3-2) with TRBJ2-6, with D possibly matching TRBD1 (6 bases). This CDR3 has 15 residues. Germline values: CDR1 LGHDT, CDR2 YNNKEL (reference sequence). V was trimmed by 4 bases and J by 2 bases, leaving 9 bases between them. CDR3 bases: TGTGCCAGCAGCCTCAGGGGTCCTGGGGCCAACGTCCTGACTTTC. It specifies CASSLRGPGANVLTF.

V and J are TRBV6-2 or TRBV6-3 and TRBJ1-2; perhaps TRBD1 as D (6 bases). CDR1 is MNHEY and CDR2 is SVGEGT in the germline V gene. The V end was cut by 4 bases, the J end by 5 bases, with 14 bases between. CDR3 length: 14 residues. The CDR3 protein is CASSFPGTLYGYTF. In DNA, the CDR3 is TGTGCCAGCAGTTTCCCCGGGACACTTTATGGCTACACCTTC.

CDR3 DNA sequence: TGTGCCAGTAGTCCCGGGACATTTGGCTACACCTTC. Its protein is CASSPGTFGYTF. The chain employs TRBV19 and TRBJ1-2, with D possibly TRBD1 on 6 matching bases. Germline CDR1 and CDR2: LNHDA and SQIVND (reference sequence). With 5 bases removed from V and 7 bases from J, the gap between germline ends came to 11 bases. The CDR3 totals 12 residues.

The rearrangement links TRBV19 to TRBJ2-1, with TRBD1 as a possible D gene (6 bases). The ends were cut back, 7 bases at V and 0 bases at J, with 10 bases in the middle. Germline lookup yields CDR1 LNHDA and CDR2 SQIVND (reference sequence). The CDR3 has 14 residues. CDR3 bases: TGTGCCAGTAAAACGGACAGCTCCTACAATGAGCAGTTCTTC. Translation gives CASKTDSSYNEQFF.